This T cell receptor beta chain stems from a study of cytomegalovirus exposure and HLA in healthy donors. A remark on this clone: What it recognizes is unknown.

The CDR3 runs 15 residues. Germline-derived CDR1 and CDR2 are MNHEY and SVGAGI. Trimming pared 0 bases from V and 7 bases from J, leaving 12 bases between. There were likely unrecorded immune exposures, though donors were nominally healthy when sampled. Regarding the study as a whole: It was confirmed in vitro that a few of the CMV-associated chains were specific for CMV antigens.

PCR involved 60 Vbeta and 13 Jbeta primers. The method was immunoSEQ multiplex PCR; TCRdb's version includes in-frame clones alone and lacks a portion of them. This sample lists roughly 69,000 clones; its ten largest clones have 1.5% to 2%. The chain carries TRBV6-5 and TRBJ2-2; a possible D gene is TRBD2 (6 bases). The sequence was collected from a woman in her twenties or thirties in good health and CMV-seronegative. The sequenced sample was PBMCs. The CDR3, as DNA: TGTGCCAGCAGTTACTCTCAGGGAGGAGGCGGGGAGCTGTTTTTT. Its translation: CASSYSQGGGGELFF.